These T cell receptor beta chains were read from a single sample in a study of cytomegalovirus exposure and HLA in healthy donors. Method: immunoSEQ multiplex PCR; TCRdb's copy keeps in-frame clones and lacks some. Of under 150,000 clones in the sample, around 81% were seen once. What was sequenced was PBMCs. The source of these receptors is a young man in good health and CMV-seronegative. The CDR3 runs from the conserved cysteine through the conserved F or W. A D gene is named only where the DNA matches it firmly. Only part of the rows carry a size: once, few, many, or a class if the clone is expanded.

>.|TRBJ2-7|TRBV6-5|.
CASSYNAAGRQYF
TGTGCCAGCAGTTACAATGCCGCAGGGCGGCAGTACTTC
>few|TRBJ2-2|TRBV5-1|.
CASRSQGANTGELFF
TGCGCCAGCAGATCACAGGGAGCCAATACCGGGGAGCTGTTTTTT
>.|TRBJ1-1|TRBV5-1|.
CASSLQENTEAFF
TGCGCCAGCAGCTTACAGGAAAACACTGAAGCTTTCTTT
>.|TRBJ1-2|TRBV11-2|TRBD1
CASSRSGTGGYGYTF
TGTGCCAGCAGCCGCTCCGGGACAGGGGGCTATGGCTACACCTTC
>.|TRBJ2-3|TRBV30|TRBD2
CAWSVLAGEDTQYF
TGTGCCTGGAGTGTATTGGCGGGGGAAGATACGCAGTATTTT
>.|TRBJ1-6|TRBV27|.
CASSLGPTSSPLHF
TGTGCCAGCAGTTTAGGTCCAACGAGTTCACCCCTCCACTTT
>.|TRBJ2-3|TRBV29-1|TRBD2
CSVDLPSGGTDTQYF
TGCAGCGTTGATTTGCCTAGCGGGGGAACAGATACGCAGTATTTT
>.|TRBJ2-7|TRBV15|.
CATSRESGHEQYF
TGTGCCACCAGCAGAGAGTCTGGCCACGAGCAGTACTTC
>.|TRBJ1-1|TRBV29-1|TRBD1
CSVHRGAAFF
TGCAGCGTCCACAGGGGCGCAGCTTTCTTT
>few|TRBJ2-7|TRBV10-3|TRBD2
CAISRLAGVYEQYF
TGTGCCATCAGTCGACTAGCGGGGGTATACGAGCAGTACTTC
>.|TRBJ1-2|TRBV5-6|TRBD1
CASSFPGTGGVYGYTF
TGTGCCAGCAGCTTCCCCGGGACAGGGGGCGTATATGGCTACACCTTC
>.|TRBJ1-5|TRBV6-6|TRBD1
CASSLGQSNQPQHF
TGTGCCAGCAGTTTGGGACAGAGCAATCAGCCCCAGCATTTT
>.|TRBJ2-7|TRBV5-6|.
CASSWNGPYEQYF
TGTGCCAGCAGCTGGAATGGGCCCTACGAGCAGTACTTC
>.|TRBJ2-7|TRBV10-1|TRBD1
CASSKTGGQEQYF
TGCGCCAGTTCCAAGACAGGGGGCCAAGAGCAGTACTTC
>.|TRBJ1-2|TRBV5-8|.
CASSHERTELYGYTF
TGTGCCAGCAGTCATGAAAGGACAGAACTCTATGGCTACACCTTC
>.|TRBJ1-5|TRBV7-9|TRBD1
CASSPDRGDQPQHF
TGTGCCAGCAGCCCCGACAGGGGCGATCAGCCCCAGCATTTT
>.|TRBJ1-2|TRBV6-5|TRBD1
CASRKNRGRNYGYTF
TGTGCCAGCAGGAAAAACAGGGGGAGGAACTATGGCTACACCTTC
>.|TRBJ2-1|TRBV7-3|.
CASSSDREQFF
TGTGCCAGCAGCTCCGACAGGGAGCAGTTCTTC
>.|TRBJ2-7|TRBV27|.
CASSFQGTYEQYF
TGTGCCAGCAGTTTCCAGGGCACCTACGAGCAGTACTTC
>few|TRBJ1-1|TRBV27|TRBD1
CASTPTGSTEAFF
TGTGCCAGCACCCCGACAGGGAGTACTGAAGCTTTCTTT
>.|TRBJ2-5|TRBV11-2|.
CASSLTGSPLKQETQYF
TGTGCCAGCAGCCTGACAGGATCACCCTTAAAACAAGAGACCCAGTACTTC
>.|TRBJ1-1|TRBV30|.
CAWRIQMNTEAFF
TGTGCCTGGAGAATTCAGATGAACACTGAAGCTTTCTTT
>once|TRBJ2-7|TRBV28|TRBD1
CASSLDRVGYEQYF
TGTGCCAGCAGTTTAGACAGGGTAGGGTACGAGCAGTACTTC
>.|TRBJ1-6|TRBV29-1|TRBD1
CSVQEGQNNSPLHF
TGCAGCGTCCAAGAGGGACAGAATAATTCACCCCTCCACTTT
>.|TRBJ1-4|TRBV9|TRBD1
CASSQSPQGGEKLFF
TGTGCCAGCAGCCAATCCCCACAGGGGGGTGAAAAACTGTTTTTT
>.|TRBJ2-7|TRBV28|.
CASSPGQSYEQYF
TGTGCCAGCAGCCCTGGACAGTCCTACGAGCAGTACTTC
>.|TRBJ2-2|TRBV30|TRBD1
CAWNRQGAGELFF
TGTGCCTGGAACCGACAGGGGGCCGGGGAGCTGTTTTTT
>.|TRBJ2-3|TRBV5-4|TRBD2
CASSFHRGDTDTQYF
TGTGCCAGCAGCTTTCATCGGGGGGACACAGATACGCAGTATTTT
>.|TRBJ2-5|TRBV7-9|.
CASSLVRTETQYF
TGTGCCAGCAGCTTAGTCAGAACGGAGACCCAGTACTTC
>once|TRBJ1-6|TRBV5-8|.
CASSLGRAYSPLHF
TGTGCCAGCAGCTTGGGCAGGGCCTATTCACCCCTCCACTTT
>.|TRBJ2-3|TRBV9|TRBD2
CASSATLAGLTVTQYF
TGTGCCAGCAGCGCTACTCTAGCGGGGCTTACTGTTACGCAGTATTTT
>.|TRBJ2-1|TRBV29-1|.
CSVIGTGLLNNEQFF
TGCAGCGTCATTGGAACAGGGCTACTAAACAATGAGCAGTTCTTC
>few|TRBJ2-7|TRBV28|.
CASSFARSYEQYF
TGTGCCAGCAGTTTCGCCAGGTCCTACGAGCAGTACTTC
>.|TRBJ1-1|TRBV7-2|.
CASSLGGPRPEAFF
TGTGCCAGCAGCTTAGGGGGGCCACGGCCTGAAGCTTTCTTT
>.|TRBJ1-4|TRBV6-5|.
CASSYVAGREKLFF
TGTGCCAGCAGTTACGTCGCAGGGAGGGAAAAACTGTTTTTT
>.|TRBJ1-4|TRBV7-6|.
CASSLDGGKLFF
TGTGCCAGCAGCTTAGACGGTGGAAAACTGTTTTTT
>once|TRBJ2-4|TRBV19|TRBD1
CASSIGRQGAKNIQYF
TGTGCCAGTAGTATAGGACGACAGGGAGCCAAAAACATTCAGTACTTC
>.|TRBJ1-2|TRBV12-5|TRBD1
CASDFIGQGAGGYTF
TGTGCTAGTGACTTTATCGGACAGGGGGCGGGAGGCTACACCTTC
>.|TRBJ1-5|TRBV5-6|.
CASSLTAHSNQPQHF
TGTGCCAGCAGCTTGACAGCTCATAGCAATCAGCCCCAGCATTTT
>once|TRBJ2-7|TRBV10-3|TRBD1
CAISRTGGSYEQYF
TGTGCCATCAGTCGGACAGGGGGCAGCTACGAGCAGTACTTC
>once|TRBJ2-7|TRBV7-8|TRBD1
CASSRQGVLSYEQYF
TGTGCCAGCAGCCGCCAGGGGGTGCTATCCTACGAGCAGTACTTC
>once|TRBJ2-4|TRBV7-2|.
CASSLATTGNIQYF
TGTGCCAGCAGCTTAGCGACGACAGGAAACATTCAGTACTTC
>once|TRBJ2-7|TRBV6-5|TRBD2
CASSIAGGNEQYF
TGTGCCAGCAGCATAGCGGGGGGAAACGAGCAGTACTTC
>.|TRBJ1-2|TRBV6-1|.
CASSEGRVGGYTF
TGTGCCAGCAGTGAAGGCAGGGTAGGCGGCTACACCTTC
>.|TRBJ2-3|TRBV6-5|.
CASTTGFPDTQYF
TGTGCCAGCACCACTGGTTTTCCAGATACGCAGTATTTT
>once|TRBJ2-3|TRBV19|TRBD2
CASIGVGPSGLRTDTQYF
TGTGCCAGCATTGGAGTAGGTCCTAGCGGATTGCGCACAGATACGCAGTATTTT
>.|TRBJ2-5|TRBV28|.
CASSAEQGRGGETQYF
TGTGCCAGCAGCGCCGAACAGGGAAGAGGGGGAGAGACCCAGTACTTC
>.|TRBJ1-1|TRBV4-2|TRBD1
CASSQAAGGQMNTEAFF
TGTGCCAGCAGCCAAGCGGCAGGGGGGCAGATGAACACTGAAGCTTTCTTT
>.|TRBJ2-3|TRBV4-3|.
CASSQDGLHSTDTQYF
TGCGCCAGCAGCCAAGATGGACTCCACAGCACAGATACGCAGTATTTT
>.|TRBJ1-2|TRBV2|.
CASSPRDGYTF
TGTGCCAGCAGCCCCAGGGATGGCTACACCTTC
>few|TRBJ1-1|TRBV5-1|.
CASSPFRGIDTEAFF
TGCGCCAGCAGCCCATTCAGGGGAATTGACACTGAAGCTTTCTTT
>.|TRBJ2-5|TRBV5-1|TRBD1
CASSLAGQGWETQYF
TGCGCCAGCAGCTTGGCGGGACAGGGGTGGGAGACCCAGTACTTC
>.|TRBJ2-2|TRBV29-1|.
CSVEGTENTGELFF
TGCAGCGTTGAGGGGACTGAAAACACCGGGGAGCTGTTTTTT
>.|TRBJ1-5|TRBV30|.
CAWSVRGWYNQPQHF
TGTGCCTGGAGTGTCAGGGGCTGGTACAATCAGCCCCAGCATTTT
>.|TRBJ2-7|TRBV7-6|.
CASSHTPRPDEQYF
TGTGCCAGCAGCCATACCCCGCGTCCGGACGAGCAGTACTTC
>few|TRBJ1-5|TRBV14|.
CASSQGGGNQPQHF
TGTGCCAGCAGCCAAGGGGGAGGAAATCAGCCCCAGCATTTT
>.|TRBJ2-7|TRBV10-3|TRBD2
CAISTWTSRNEQYF
TGTGCCATCAGTACATGGACTAGCAGGAACGAGCAGTACTTC